A single sample gave rise to the 29 T cell receptor beta chains below, sequenced in a study of shared clonotypes between healthy human individuals (dated by TCRdb to the early 2020s). CD8 naive samples were CD45RO-negative cells positively selected for CCR7, giving a CD45RA+CCR7+ population that excluded TemRA cells. Library prep was done by the immunoSEQ multiplex PCR assay. The clones in this table, taken by TCRdb from immuneACCESS, are in-frame only. Not every clone is retained; where verified, under half of the shortfall comes from an unresolved V gene, and the cause of the rest is unknown. Within this sample are around 550,000 clones, with around 96% of them counted one time only. The biggest ten clones account for over 0.095% of the sample. Source material: naive CD8+ T cells sorted from blood. The meaning of the sample's cell subset or site label: CD45RA+CCR7+. The receptors here all came from a woman aged 25 to 45 in good health.

This clone was recorded once. The chain employs TRBV27 and TRBJ2-1; the D gene is possibly TRBD2 (6 bases). Trimming took off 5 bases at V and 9 bases at J, with 20 bases between the two ends. CDR1 and CDR2 from the germline V gene are MNHEY and SMNVEV (reference sequence). The CDR3 is 15 amino acids. The CDR3 region is CASSPQVGQEGEQFF. In DNA, the CDR3 is TGTGCCAGCAGTCCTCAGGTTGGGCAGGAGGGTGAGCAGTTCTTC.

As for this clone: At one end the junction does not follow the germline gene, possibly because of a read error. This sequence joins TRBV13 and TRBJ1-2; 8 nucleotides agree with TRBD1. CDR1 and CDR2 from the germline V gene are PRHDT and FYEKMQ (reference sequence). CDR3 size: 13 residues. The CDR3 sequence: CASSLGRGRSEGF. In nucleotides, the CDR3 is TGTGCCAGCAGCTTAGGCAGGGGGCGCAGTGAAGGATTC.

The chain carries TRBV7-9 and TRBJ1-1; weak D call: TRBD1 (5 bases). The germline V and J ends were trimmed by 10 bases and 6 bases, with 18 bases remaining between them. The CDR3 loop spans 13 amino acids. Germline V gene data show CDR1 as SEHNR and CDR2 as FQNEAQ (reference sequence). The CDR3 sequence is CATSRGREPEAFF. The CDR3 nucleotides are TGTGCCACCTCTAGGGGCAGGGAACCTGAAGCTTTCTTT.

This chain uses TRBV10-3 with TRBJ2-5; 10 bases are a match to TRBD2. The J call may be mistaken, given a closer DNA end match to TRBJ2-7. The germline CDR1 and CDR2 sequences are ENHRY and SYGVKD. The CDR3 sequence is 14 residues long. The CDR3: CAIEPSGSRYEQYF. As DNA, the CDR3 is TGTGCCATCGAACCTAGCGGGAGTAGGTACGAGCAGTACTTC.

The chain links TRBV28 to TRBJ2-7, with a tentative D call TRBD2 (5 bases). Germline V gives CDR1 MDHEN, CDR2 SYDVKM. This CDR3 region has 14 residues. The V gene lost 3 bases and the J gene lost 2 bases, with 11 bases spanning the gap. The CDR3 is CASSFRAVTYEQYF. The CDR3, as DNA: TGTGCCAGCAGTTTTAGAGCGGTTACCTACGAGCAGTACTTC.

The V gene is TRBV29-1, the J gene TRBJ2-1; D is unclear. Germline V gene data show CDR1 as SQVTM and CDR2 as ANQGSEA. The CDR3 has 14 residues. Trimming shortened V by 4 bases and J by 0 bases, and 10 bases separated the two germline ends. CDR3 sequence (DNA): TGCAGCGTTGTGCCCGGCAGCTCCTACAATGAGCAGTTCTTC. Its translation is CSVVPGSSYNEQFF.

On this clone: No conserved phenylalanine or tryptophan ends this CDR3, so it is likely a read error. No DNA is shown, since the ends of the CDR3 on it are uncertain; the CDR3 is the one TCRdb lists. This sequence joins TRBV7-3 and TRBJ2-4; TRBD2 is taken as the D call from the table, unchecked against the DNA. The CDR3 has 9 residues if both end residues are counted. Germline CDR1 reads SGHTA; CDR2 reads FQGTGA. CDR3 sequence: CASSLARFL.

The V gene is TRBV15, the J gene TRBJ2-7; D may be TRBD2 (6 bases). Trimming shortened V by 0 bases and J by 2 bases, and 14 bases separated the two germline ends. Germline V CDR1 and CDR2: LNHNV, YYDKDF (reference sequence). The CDR3 spans 16 residues. The DNA of the CDR3 is TGTGCCACCAGCAGAGATGGGACTCCCATCCCCTACGAGCAGTACTTC. Residues: CATSRDGTPIPYEQYF.

The V call is TRBV6-5, the J call TRBJ2-7; D uncertain. Trimming took off 4 bases at V and 12 bases at J, with 19 bases between the two ends. CDR1 and CDR2 (germline): MNHEY, SVGAGI. CDR3 length: 13 amino acids. The CDR3 region has the DNA TGTGCCAGCAGTTTAGGCGAGACGGATGCTCCGTACTTC. It translates to CASSLGETDAPYF.

This clone came up a few times. The V and J genes are TRBV7-2 and TRBJ1-1; the D is unclear. CDR1 is SGHTA and CDR2 is FQGNSA in the germline V gene. The CDR3 contains 10 residues. The germline V and J ends were trimmed by 1 base and 7 bases, with 1 base remaining between them. The DNA for the CDR3 is TGTGCCAGCAGCTTAGTTGAAGCTTTCTTT. Translation gives CASSLVEAFF.

The chain employs TRBV30 and TRBJ1-1; D not resolved. Per the germline V gene, CDR1 is GTSNPN and CDR2 is SVGIG (reference sequence). This CDR3 is 13 amino acids long. Trimming removed 0 bases at V and 4 bases at J, with 9 bases between. For the CDR3, the DNA is TGTGCCTGGAGTGTCGGGTTCGGCACTGAAGCTTTCTTT. Translated: CAWSVGFGTEAFF. Based on the CDR3 plus reference TRBV30 and TRBJ1-1, the full variable domain is SQTIHQWPATLVQPVGSPLSLECTVEGTSNPNLYWYRQAAGRGLQLLFYSVGIGQISSEVPQNLSASRPQDRQFILSSKKLLLSDSGFYLCAWSVGFGTEAFFGQGTRLTVV.

The chain links TRBV11-2 to TRBJ2-2; perhaps TRBD1 as D (5 bases). The CDR3 is 15 amino acids. Trimming removed 5 bases at V and 1 base at J, with 11 bases between. CDR1 is SGHAT, CDR2 FQNNGV, per germline. The CDR3 reads CASSNRQMNTGELFF. Written as DNA, the CDR3 is TGTGCCAGCAGCAATCGACAGATGAACACCGGGGAGCTGTTTTTT.

V usage is TRBV9 and J usage is TRBJ2-7; 7 positions match TRBD2. J gave up 0 bases and V 4 bases, and 4 bases lay outside the gene matches. Germline CDR1 reads SGDLS; CDR2 reads YYNGEE. There are 14 residues in the CDR3. The CDR3 region is CASSTAGSSYEQYF. Here the CDR3 DNA reads TGTGCCAGCAGCACAGCGGGGAGCTCCTACGAGCAGTACTTC. Full variable domain (remainder filled in from reference TRBV9 and TRBJ2-7): DSGVTQTPKHLITATGQRVTLRCSPRSGDLSVYWYQQSLDQGLQFLIQYYNGEERAKGNILERFSAQQFPDLHSELNLSSLELGDSALYFCASSTAGSSYEQYFGPGTRLTVT.

The rearrangement links TRBV28 to TRBJ2-1; TRBD2 matches at 9 bases. V was clipped by 3 bases and J by 4 bases; unmatched bases: 10. From germline, CDR1 is MDHEN and CDR2 SYDVKM. This CDR3 comprises 17 residues. The CDR3 DNA sequence: TGTGCCAGCAGTTTCACCACTAGCGGGCAGACATACAATGAGCAGTTCTTC. This codes for CASSFTTSGQTYNEQFF.

The gene calls are TRBV11-2 and TRBJ2-7; D may be TRBD2 (5 bases). The CDR3 is 16 residues long. Germline CDR1 and CDR2: SGHAT and FQNNGV. The V and J ends lost 2 bases and 0 bases respectively, with 14 bases between them. This chain's CDR3 is CASSLSTGVSSYEQYF. The CDR3 region has the DNA TGTGCCAGCAGCTTAAGTACCGGGGTCAGCTCCTACGAGCAGTACTTC.

The chain employs TRBV4-1 and TRBJ1-5, with a tentative D call TRBD1 (6 bases). The CDR3 extends over 14 amino acids. Germline assignment: CDR1 MGHRA and CDR2 YSYEKL. The germline V and J ends were trimmed by 4 bases and 0 bases, with 7 bases remaining between them. The CDR3 sequence is CASSPGDSNQPQHF. CDR3 nucleotides: TGCGCCAGCAGCCCAGGGGATAGCAATCAGCCCCAGCATTTT.

The chain carries TRBV4-2 and TRBJ2-7, with a weak D call TRBD2 (7 bases). V was trimmed by 3 bases and J by 7 bases, leaving 22 bases between them. The CDR3 consists of 16 residues. Germline V gives CDR1 LGHNA, CDR2 YNFKEQ. CDR3 sequence (DNA): TGTGCCAGCAGCCAGGAGACTAGCCCAGGGGCGGGTGAGCAGTACTTC. This codes for CASSQETSPGAGEQYF.

The chain joins TRBV5-1 to TRBJ2-2, with D uncertain. Germline CDR1 is SGHRS and CDR2 is YFSETQ. This CDR3 has 12 amino acids. V lost 5 bases and J lost 1, with 3 bases in between. CDR3 coding DNA: TGCGCCAGCAGTAAGAACACCGGGGAGCTGTTTTTT. Amino acid sequence: CASSKNTGELFF.

This chain joins TRBV7-8 and TRBJ1-2; D is unclear. CDR1 is SGHVS and CDR2 is FQNEAQ in the germline V gene. With 5 bases removed from V and 4 bases from J, the gap between germline ends came to 20 bases. The length of the CDR3 is 16 residues. CDR3 nucleotide sequence: TGTGCCAGCAGCATTGAAGTACAACCGGAGGGCTATGGCTACACCTTC. Its protein product is CASSIEVQPEGYGYTF.

The V call is TRBV5-8, the J call TRBJ2-2, with D unclear. V was clipped by 0 bases and J by 5 bases, with 5 bases between them. CDR1 SGHTS and CDR2 YDEGEE come from the germline V gene. The CDR3 consists of 13 residues. The CDR3 coding sequence is TGTGCCAGCAGCTTGGCCTTAACCGGGGAGCTGTTTTTT. Encoded protein: CASSLALTGELFF.

In its sample, this clone was seen once. The genes are TRBV27 and TRBJ2-2, with 8 bases lining up with TRBD1. Germline V CDR1 and CDR2: MNHEY, SMNVEV (reference sequence). The CDR3 loop spans 16 amino acids. The V segment lost 11 bases and the J segment 5 bases; nucleotides outside the gene matches: 16. The CDR3 region is CAPPRRGTGETGELFF. CDR3 DNA sequence: TGTGCCCCACCACGGAGGGGGACAGGCGAGACCGGGGAGCTGTTTTTT.

This clone has only one observation. The chain carries TRBV28 and TRBJ1-1; D not certain. This CDR3 spans 15 amino acids. Per the germline V gene, CDR1 is MDHEN and CDR2 is SYDVKM. The V end was cut by 3 bases, the J end by 4 bases, with 15 bases between. CDR3 DNA: TGTGCCAGCAGTTTGATTTCAGGTGGGTTCACTGAAGCTTTCTTT. It specifies CASSLISGGFTEAFF.

V and J are TRBV19 and TRBJ2-5, with D possibly matching TRBD2 (5 bases). CDR1 and CDR2 from the germline V gene are LNHDA and SQIVND (reference sequence). This CDR3 contains 15 residues. V lost 2 bases and J lost 10, with 20 bases in between. CDR3 region: CASSIMWQEERDQYF. In DNA, the CDR3 is TGTGCCAGTAGTATAATGTGGCAAGAAGAACGGGACCAGTACTTC.

The V and J genes are TRBV30 and TRBJ1-5, with D uncertain. From germline, CDR1 is GTSNPN and CDR2 SVGIG (reference sequence). This CDR3 is built from 14 residues. Trimming pared 2 bases from V and 5 bases from J, leaving 13 bases between. The CDR3 coding sequence is TGTGCCTGGAGTACGTGGTCCAATGATCAGCCCCAGCATTTT. This codes for CAWSTWSNDQPQHF.

This sequence joins TRBV29-1 and TRBJ2-7; 9 bases fit TRBD2. The ends lost 6 bases at V and 4 bases at J; junction bases unmatched: 10. CDR3 length equals 14 residues. CDR1 is SQVTM and CDR2 is ANQGSEA in the germline V gene. In DNA, the CDR3 is TGCAGCGTCGCCCCGGGACTAGCAGATTACGAGCAGTACTTC. Its translation: CSVAPGLADYEQYF.

This clone was observed a handful of times. The J gene is TRBJ2-1, the V gene TRBV4-1; D is undetermined. Germline loops: CDR1 MGHRA, CDR2 YSYEKL. There are 14 residues in the CDR3. With 0 bases removed from V and 9 bases from J, the gap between germline ends came to 12 bases. The CDR3 sequence: CASSQDFRQREQFF. The DNA for the CDR3 is TGCGCCAGCAGCCAAGATTTTCGGCAGCGTGAGCAGTTCTTC.

This clone is a singleton in its sample. In DNA form, the CDR3 reads TGTGCCAGCAGCTTAGGTCCAGGGATTGGAAACACCATATATTTT. This sequence encodes CASSLGPGIGNTIYF. V usage is TRBV7-6 and J usage is TRBJ1-3; D is perhaps TRBD1 (5 bases). Trimming took 1 base from V and 3 from J, leaving 10 bases between them. Germline CDR1 and CDR2: SGHVS and FNYEAQ. This CDR3 is 15 amino acids long.

The chain recombines TRBV7-9 with TRBJ2-1; 9 positions match TRBD1. Trimming cost V 5 bases and J 4 bases; bases outside gene matches: 6. The CDR3 runs to 15 residues. The germline CDR1 and CDR2 sequences are SEHNR and FQNEAQ (reference sequence). CDR3: CASSRGQGAYNEQFF. Written as DNA, the CDR3 is TGTGCCAGCAGCAGGGGACAGGGAGCGTACAATGAGCAGTTCTTC.

This chain connects TRBV19 to TRBJ2-7; 9 nucleotides match TRBD2. Germline V gene sequence: CDR1 LNHDA, CDR2 SQIVND (reference sequence). The CDR3 length is 15 residues. The ends lost 1 base at V and 1 base at J; junction bases unmatched: 2. CDR3 sequence: CASSIGGLASYEQYF. In nucleotides, the CDR3 is TGTGCCAGTAGTATAGGGGGACTAGCATCCTACGAGCAGTACTTC.